The 8 T cell receptor beta chains presented below share a single source sample, sequenced in a study of blood T cell repertoires in COVID-19. The protocol was immunoSEQ multiplex PCR, while the TCRdb copy is restricted to in-frame clones and leaves out a portion. In the table there are 200,000 to 250,000 clones, around 84% of which are singletons. Sequencing used peripheral blood. Source of these receptors: a man aged 60 to 75 with acute or convalescent COVID-19.

This clone showed up just a few times. The CDR3 reads CASSVTGEPYEQYF. The CDR3 region has the DNA TGTGCCAGCTCAGTAACCGGGGAGCCTTACGAGCAGTACTTC. This chain joins TRBV18 and TRBJ2-7; possibly TRBD2 for D (5 bases). The germline V and J ends were trimmed by 5 bases and 4 bases, with 15 bases remaining between them. Germline V gene sequence: CDR1 KGHSH, CDR2 LQKENI. The CDR3 extends over 14 amino acids.

The J gene is TRBJ2-7, the V gene TRBV11-2; 7 bases are shared with TRBD1. J was trimmed by 0 bases and V by 3 bases; bases with no gene match: 5. The CDR3 extends over 15 amino acids. Germline V gene sequence: CDR1 SGHAT, CDR2 FQNNGV. The CDR3 reads CASSLRGQGSYEQYF. CDR3 DNA: TGTGCCAGCAGCTTGAGGGGGCAGGGCTCCTACGAGCAGTACTTC.

The CDR3 DNA sequence: TGCGCCAGCAGCTTCAGGGCTGTTAGCTCCGAGAATTCACCCCTCCACTTT. This sequence encodes CASSFRAVSSENSPLHF. The rearrangement links TRBV5-1 to TRBJ1-6; tentative D call: TRBD1 (5 bases). Germline values: CDR1 SGHRS, CDR2 YFSETQ. V gave up 2 bases and J gave up 7 bases, with 19 bases separating them. This CDR3 contains 17 residues.

V gene TRBV7-9 combines with J gene TRBJ2-1, with TRBD1 matching 8 bases. Germline assignment: CDR1 SEHNR and CDR2 FQNEAQ (reference sequence). The V and J ends lost 2 bases and 1 base, in that order; junction bases with no gene match: 10. The CDR3 covers 18 residues. The DNA for the CDR3 is TGTGCCAGCAGCTTACGAACCCGGGGGACAGGATCCTACAATGAGCAGTTCTTC. It translates to CASSLRTRGTGSYNEQFF.

In this sample, this clone turned up once. The CDR3, as DNA: TGTGCCACCCGAGCCACTTATGGCTACACCTTC. As protein: CATRATYGYTF. The gene calls are TRBV27 and TRBJ1-2; D is undetermined. V lost 10 bases, J lost 5 bases, and 11 bases lay in between. Germline CDR1 reads MNHEY; CDR2 reads SMNVEV (reference sequence). This CDR3 is built from 11 residues.

The chain carries TRBV4-1 and TRBJ2-1, with 10 bases aligning to TRBD2. This CDR3 has 16 amino acids. CDR1 and CDR2 from the germline V gene are MGHRA and YSYEKL. Unmatched junction bases numbered 7, after V lost 0 bases and J lost 8 bases. The CDR3 sequence is CASSQEKRGGLYEQFF. The CDR3 DNA is TGCGCCAGCAGCCAAGAAAAGCGGGGGGGCCTATATGAGCAGTTCTTC.

The V and J genes are TRBV6-5 and TRBJ1-2; 7 nucleotides line up with TRBD1. V shed 8 bases and J 4 bases; nucleotides not matched to a gene: 13. This CDR3 is 15 amino acids long. The germline CDR1 and CDR2 sequences are MNHEY and SVGAGI. Written as DNA, the CDR3 is TGTGCCAGCGGGACCCCGCAAAAGGGGGCCTATGGCTACACCTTC. Encoded protein: CASGTPQKGAYGYTF.

The J gene is TRBJ2-1, the V gene TRBV7-7; weak D call: TRBD2 (7 bases). This CDR3 spans 15 amino acids. With 5 bases removed from V and 7 bases from J, the gap between germline ends came to 18 bases. CDR1 is SSHAT, CDR2 FNYEAQ, per germline (reference sequence). This CDR3 is CASSPWGGAVNEQFF. CDR3 sequence (DNA): TGTGCCAGCAGCCCGTGGGGGGGGGCGGTTAATGAGCAGTTCTTC.